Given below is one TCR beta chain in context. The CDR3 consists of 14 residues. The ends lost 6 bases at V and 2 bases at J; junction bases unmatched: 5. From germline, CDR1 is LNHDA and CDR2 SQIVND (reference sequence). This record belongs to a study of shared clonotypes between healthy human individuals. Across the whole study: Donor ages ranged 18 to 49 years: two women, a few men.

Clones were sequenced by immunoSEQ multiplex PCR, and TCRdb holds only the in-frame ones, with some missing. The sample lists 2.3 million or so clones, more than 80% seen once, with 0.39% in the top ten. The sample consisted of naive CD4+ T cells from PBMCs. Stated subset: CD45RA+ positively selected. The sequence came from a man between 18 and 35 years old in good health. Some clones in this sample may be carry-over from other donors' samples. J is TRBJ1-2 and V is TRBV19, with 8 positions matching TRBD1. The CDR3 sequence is CASSSDRVNYGYTF. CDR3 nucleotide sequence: TGTGCCAGTAGCTCGGACAGGGTGAACTATGGCTACACCTTC.